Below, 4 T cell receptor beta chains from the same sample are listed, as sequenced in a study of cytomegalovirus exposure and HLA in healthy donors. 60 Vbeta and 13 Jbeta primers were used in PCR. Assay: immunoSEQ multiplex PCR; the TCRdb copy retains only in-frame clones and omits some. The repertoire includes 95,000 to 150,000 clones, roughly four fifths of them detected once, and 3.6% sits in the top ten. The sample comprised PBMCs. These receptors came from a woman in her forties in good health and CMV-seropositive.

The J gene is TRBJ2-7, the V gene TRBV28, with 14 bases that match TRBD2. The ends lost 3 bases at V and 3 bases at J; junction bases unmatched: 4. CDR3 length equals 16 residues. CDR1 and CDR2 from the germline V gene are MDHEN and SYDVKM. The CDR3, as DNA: TGTGCCAGCAGTTTCAGCGGGACTAGCGGGGGCTACGAGCAGTACTTC. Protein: CASSFSGTSGGYEQYF.

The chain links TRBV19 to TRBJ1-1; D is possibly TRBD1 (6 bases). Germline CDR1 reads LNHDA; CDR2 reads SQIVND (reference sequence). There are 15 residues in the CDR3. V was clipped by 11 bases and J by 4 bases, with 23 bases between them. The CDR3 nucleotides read TGTGCCTGCTTAAATCGGGACACGGTCATCACTGAAGCTTTCTTT. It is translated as CACLNRDTVITEAFF.

The chain's CDR3 is CASSLARRGKNYGYTF. The DNA for the CDR3 is TGTGCCAGCAGCTTAGCCCGTCGAGGGAAAAACTATGGCTACACCTTC. The J gene is TRBJ1-2, the V gene TRBV7-2; D is uncertain. The length of the CDR3 is 16 residues. Trimming removed 0 bases at V and 2 bases at J, with 13 bases between. Germline loops: CDR1 SGHTA, CDR2 FQGNSA.

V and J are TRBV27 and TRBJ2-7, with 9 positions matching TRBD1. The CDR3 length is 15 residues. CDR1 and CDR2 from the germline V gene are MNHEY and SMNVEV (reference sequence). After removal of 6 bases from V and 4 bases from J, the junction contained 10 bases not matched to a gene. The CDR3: CASRRQGVDGYEQYF. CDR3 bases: TGTGCCAGCAGGCGACAGGGGGTAGATGGATACGAGCAGTACTTC.